A single sample is the source of the 2 T cell receptor beta chains below, sequenced in a study of CXCR3-negative and CXCR3-positive naive CD8 T cells. Study-level results: In CXCR3-positive naive cells, the TRB CDR3s were more hydrophobic than in CXCR3-negative naive cells.

These receptors' antigens are unknown. Via 5' RACE with UMI labels, TRB cDNA libraries were prepared. Reanalyzing the 5' RACE reads, TCRdb keeps one entry per CDR3 protein, without DNA. The sample yields about 98,000 distinct CDR3 sequences, of which the top ten take up about 1.1%. Material: naive CXCR3+ CD8+ T cells from blood. Described subset: CD45RO-CCR7+CD27+CD95- naive CD8+ T cells expressing CXCR3 (TNR3+). The receptors were sampled from a human donor in good health. Some clones in this sample may be carry-over from other donors' samples.

The chain uses TRBV13 and TRBJ1-2. This CDR3 contains 15 residues. Germline lookup yields CDR1 PRHDT and CDR2 FYEKMQ (reference sequence). The CDR3 here is CASSSRGTANYGYTF.

The genes are TRBV7-3 and TRBJ2-7; the D call of TRBD1 rests on TCRdb alone, since no DNA is present to check it. The CDR3 is made up of 14 amino acids. Looked up from germline, CDR1 is SGHTA and CDR2 is FQGTGA. CDR3 sequence: CASSQGRYPYEQYF.